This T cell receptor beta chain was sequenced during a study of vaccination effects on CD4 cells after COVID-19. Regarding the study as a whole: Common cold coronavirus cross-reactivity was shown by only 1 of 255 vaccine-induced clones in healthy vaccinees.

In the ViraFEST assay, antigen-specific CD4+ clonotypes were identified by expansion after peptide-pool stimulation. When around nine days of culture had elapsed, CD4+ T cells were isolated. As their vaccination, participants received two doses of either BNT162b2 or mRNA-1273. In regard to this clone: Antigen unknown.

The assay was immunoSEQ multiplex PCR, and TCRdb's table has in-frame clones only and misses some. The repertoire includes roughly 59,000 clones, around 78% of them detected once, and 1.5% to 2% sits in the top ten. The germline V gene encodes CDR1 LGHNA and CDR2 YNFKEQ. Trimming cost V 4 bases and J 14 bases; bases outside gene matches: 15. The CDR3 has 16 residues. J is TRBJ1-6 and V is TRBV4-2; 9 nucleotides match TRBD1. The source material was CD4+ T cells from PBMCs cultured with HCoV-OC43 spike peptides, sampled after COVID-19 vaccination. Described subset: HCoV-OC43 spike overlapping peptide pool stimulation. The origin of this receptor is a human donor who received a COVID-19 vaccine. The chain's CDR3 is CASSPQTGTGSSALHF. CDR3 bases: TGTGCCAGCAGCCCCCAAACCGGGACAGGGAGCTCGGCCCTCCACTTT.